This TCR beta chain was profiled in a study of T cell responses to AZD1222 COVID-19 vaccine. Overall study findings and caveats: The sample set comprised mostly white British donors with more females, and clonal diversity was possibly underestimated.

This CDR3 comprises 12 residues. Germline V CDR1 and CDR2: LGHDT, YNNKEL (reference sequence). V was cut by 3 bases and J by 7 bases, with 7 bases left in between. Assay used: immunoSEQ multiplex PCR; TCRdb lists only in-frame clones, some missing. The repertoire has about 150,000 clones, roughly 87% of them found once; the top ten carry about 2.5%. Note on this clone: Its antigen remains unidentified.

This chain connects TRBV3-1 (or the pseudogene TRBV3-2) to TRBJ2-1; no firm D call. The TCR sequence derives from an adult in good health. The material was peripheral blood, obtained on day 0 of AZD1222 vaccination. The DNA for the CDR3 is TGTGCCAGCAGCCAGATGCGAAATGAGCAGTTCTTC. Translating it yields CASSQMRNEQFF.